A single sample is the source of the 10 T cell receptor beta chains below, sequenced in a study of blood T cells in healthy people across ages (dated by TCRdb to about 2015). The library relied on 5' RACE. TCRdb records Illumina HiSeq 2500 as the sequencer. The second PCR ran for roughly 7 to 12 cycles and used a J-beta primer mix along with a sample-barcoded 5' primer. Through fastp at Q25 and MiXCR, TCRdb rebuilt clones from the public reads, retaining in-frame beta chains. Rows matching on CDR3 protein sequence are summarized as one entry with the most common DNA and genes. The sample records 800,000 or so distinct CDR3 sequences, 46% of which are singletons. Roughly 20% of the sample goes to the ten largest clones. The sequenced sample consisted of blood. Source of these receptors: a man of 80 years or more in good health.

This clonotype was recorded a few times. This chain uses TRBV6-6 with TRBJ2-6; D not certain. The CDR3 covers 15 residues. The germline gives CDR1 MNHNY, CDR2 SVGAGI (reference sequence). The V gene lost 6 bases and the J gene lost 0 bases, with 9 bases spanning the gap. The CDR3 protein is CASSKADSGANVLTF. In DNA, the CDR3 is TGTGCCAGCAGCAAAGCAGACTCTGGGGCCAACGTCCTGACTTTC.

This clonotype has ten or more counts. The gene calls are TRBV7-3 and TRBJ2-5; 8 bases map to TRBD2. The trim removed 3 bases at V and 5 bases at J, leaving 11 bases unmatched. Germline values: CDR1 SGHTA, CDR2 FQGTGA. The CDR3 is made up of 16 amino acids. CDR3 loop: CASSFGLAGTVETQYF. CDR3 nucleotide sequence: TGTGCCAGCAGCTTCGGACTAGCCGGAACGGTTGAGACCCAGTACTTC.

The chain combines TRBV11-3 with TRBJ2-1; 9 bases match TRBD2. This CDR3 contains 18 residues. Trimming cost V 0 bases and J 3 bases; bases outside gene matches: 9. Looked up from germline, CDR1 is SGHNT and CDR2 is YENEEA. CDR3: CASSLDRGGLAFYNEQFF. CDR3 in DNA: TGTGCCAGCAGCTTAGACAGGGGGGGACTAGCATTCTACAATGAGCAGTTCTTC.

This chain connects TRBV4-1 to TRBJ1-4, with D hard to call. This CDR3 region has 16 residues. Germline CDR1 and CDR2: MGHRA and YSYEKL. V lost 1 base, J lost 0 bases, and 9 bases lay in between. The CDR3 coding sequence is TGCGCCAGCAGCCAAGTTCCCGTTGCAACTAATGAAAAACTGTTTTTT. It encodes CASSQVPVATNEKLFF.

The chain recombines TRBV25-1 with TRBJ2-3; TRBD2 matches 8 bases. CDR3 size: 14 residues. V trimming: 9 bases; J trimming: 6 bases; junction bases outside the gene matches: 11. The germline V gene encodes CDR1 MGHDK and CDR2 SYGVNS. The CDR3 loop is CASPKREPHDTQYF. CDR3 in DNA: TGTGCCAGTCCGAAGCGGGAGCCCCACGATACGCAGTATTTT.

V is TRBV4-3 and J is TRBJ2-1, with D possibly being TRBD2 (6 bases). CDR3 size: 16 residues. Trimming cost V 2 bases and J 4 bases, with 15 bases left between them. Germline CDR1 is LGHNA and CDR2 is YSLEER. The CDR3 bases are TGCGCCAGCAGCCAACTTTCACTGGGGGGTTACAATGAGCAGTTCTTC. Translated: CASSQLSLGGYNEQFF.

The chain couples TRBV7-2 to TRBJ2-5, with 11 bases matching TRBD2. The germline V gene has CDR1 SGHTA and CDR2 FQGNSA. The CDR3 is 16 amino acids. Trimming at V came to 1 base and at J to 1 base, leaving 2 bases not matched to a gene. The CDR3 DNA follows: TGTGCCAGCAGCTTAGTAGCGGGAGGGATCCAAGAGACCCAGTACTTC. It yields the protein CASSLVAGGIQETQYF.

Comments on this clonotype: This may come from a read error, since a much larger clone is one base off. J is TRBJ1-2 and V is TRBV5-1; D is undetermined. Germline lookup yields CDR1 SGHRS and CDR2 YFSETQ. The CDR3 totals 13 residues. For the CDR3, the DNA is TGCGCCAGCGGCTTGGATTACAGCTATGGCTACACCTTC. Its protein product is CASGLDYSYGYTF.

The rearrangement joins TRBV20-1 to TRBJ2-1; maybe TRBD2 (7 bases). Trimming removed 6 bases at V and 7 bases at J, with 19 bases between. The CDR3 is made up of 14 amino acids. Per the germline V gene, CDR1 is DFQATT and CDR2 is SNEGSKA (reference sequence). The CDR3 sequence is CSAGRGRAWNEQFF. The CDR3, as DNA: TGCAGTGCAGGAAGGGGGAGGGCCTGGAATGAGCAGTTCTTC.

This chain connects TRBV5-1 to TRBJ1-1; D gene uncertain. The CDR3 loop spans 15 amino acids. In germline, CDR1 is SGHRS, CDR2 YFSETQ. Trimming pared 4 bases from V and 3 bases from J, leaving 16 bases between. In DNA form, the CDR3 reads TGCGCCAGCAGCCTTGGGCCCCCAAGCGACACTGAAGCTTTCTTT. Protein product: CASSLGPPSDTEAFF.